The 6 T cell receptor beta chains below all came from one sample that was sequenced in a study of T cell responses to AZD1222 COVID-19 vaccine. The table came from immunoSEQ multiplex PCR; TCRdb's copy has only in-frame clones and leaves some out. Here the sample spans 75,000 to 80,000 clones, 60% to 85% being singletons. Sequences were derived from peripheral blood, sampled 28 days after the second dose of the MenACWY control vaccine. All receptors come from an adult who received the MenACWY meningococcal vaccine as a control.

This rearrangement joins TRBV5-4 to TRBJ2-1; D ambiguous. The V end lost 2 bases, the J end lost 0 bases, and 12 bases lay between the germline ends. The CDR3 runs to 16 residues. Germline CDR1 and CDR2: SGHNT and YYREEE (reference sequence). Here the CDR3 DNA reads TGTGCCAGCAGCTTCGGACCTTCCCTCTCCTACAATGAGCAGTTCTTC. It specifies CASSFGPSLSYNEQFF.

In nucleotides, the CDR3 is TGTGCCAGCAGCTTCGGGACAGGGGAAGGAAACACCATATATTTT. Translation gives CASSFGTGEGNTIYF. The chain carries TRBV5-6 and TRBJ1-3; 10 positions match TRBD1. The CDR3 has 15 amino acids. V lost 2 bases, J lost 4 bases, and 3 bases stayed unmatched. Germline V lookup: CDR1 SGHDT, CDR2 YYEEEE.

This chain uses TRBV7-9 with TRBJ2-7; D ambiguous. The V end lost 1 base, the J end lost 2 bases, and 3 bases lay between the germline ends. The germline V gene has CDR1 SEHNR and CDR2 FQNEAQ (reference sequence). The CDR3 consists of 12 residues. The CDR3 region is CASSLDPYEQYF. CDR3 DNA: TGTGCCAGCAGCTTAGACCCCTACGAGCAGTACTTC.

The CDR3 is CSVVHGNTEAFF. CDR3 nucleotide sequence: TGCAGCGTTGTCCATGGGAACACTGAAGCTTTCTTT. The chain carries TRBV29-1 and TRBJ1-1; no reliable D call. V was clipped by 4 bases and J by 1 base, with 7 bases between them. This CDR3 has 12 amino acids. Germline CDR1 SQVTM, CDR2 ANQGSEA.

This chain connects TRBV11-2 to TRBJ2-7, with TRBD2 as a possible D gene (5 bases). This CDR3 has 13 amino acids. Germline V lookup: CDR1 SGHAT, CDR2 FQNNGV. Trimming cost V 4 bases and J 4 bases, with 11 bases left between them. The CDR3 reads CASSWERRYEQYF. CDR3 DNA: TGTGCCAGCAGCTGGGAAAGGAGGTACGAGCAGTACTTC. Supplemented by reference TRBV11-2 and TRBJ2-7, the full variable domain reads EAGVAQSPRYKIIEKRQSVAFWCNPISGHATLYWYQQILGQGPKLLIQFQNNGVVDDSQLPKDRFSAERLKGVDSTLKIQPAKLEDSAVYLCASSWERRYEQYFGPGTRLTVT.

The V call is TRBV7-8, the J call TRBJ2-1; tentatively, D is TRBD1 or TRBD2 (5 bases each). The CDR3 totals 14 residues. The ends were cut back, 5 bases at V and 4 bases at J, with 12 bases in the middle. Per the germline V gene, CDR1 is SGHVS and CDR2 is FQNEAQ. CDR3 bases: TGTGCCAGCAGCCACGGGACGGCGTACAATGAGCAGTTCTTC. Amino acid sequence: CASSHGTAYNEQFF. Looking up the rest from reference TRBV7-8 and TRBJ2-1 gives the full variable domain: GAGVSQSPRYKVAKRGQDVALRCDPISGHVSLFWYQQALGQGPEFLTYFQNEAQLDKSGLPSDRFFAERPEGSVSTLKIQRTQQEDSAVYLCASSHGTAYNEQFFGPGTRLTVL.